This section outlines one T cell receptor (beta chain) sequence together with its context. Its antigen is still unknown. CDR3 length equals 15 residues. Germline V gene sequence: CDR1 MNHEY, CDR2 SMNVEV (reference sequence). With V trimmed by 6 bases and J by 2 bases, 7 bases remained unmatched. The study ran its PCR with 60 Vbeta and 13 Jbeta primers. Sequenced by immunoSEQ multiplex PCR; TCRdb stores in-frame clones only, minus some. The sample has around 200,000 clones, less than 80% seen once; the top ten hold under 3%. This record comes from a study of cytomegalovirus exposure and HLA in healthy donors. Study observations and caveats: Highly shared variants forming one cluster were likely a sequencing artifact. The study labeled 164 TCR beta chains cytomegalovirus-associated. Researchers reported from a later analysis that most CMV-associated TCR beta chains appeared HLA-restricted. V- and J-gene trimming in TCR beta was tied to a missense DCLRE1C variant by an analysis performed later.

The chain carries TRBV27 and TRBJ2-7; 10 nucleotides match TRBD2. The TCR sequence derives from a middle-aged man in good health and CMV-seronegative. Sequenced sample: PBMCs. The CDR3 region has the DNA TGTGCCAGCAGCTTTAGCGGGAGGTTGACCTACGAGCAGTACTTC. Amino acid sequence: CASSFSGRLTYEQYF.